The 24 T cell receptor beta chains listed next were all sequenced from one sample in a study of T cell changes during pregnancy in multiple sclerosis. The repertoire was sequenced with immunoSEQ multiplex PCR; TCRdb's copy has only in-frame clones and lacks some. The data show around 35,000 clones, 92% seen once. Source: CD4+ T cells from peripheral blood mononuclear cells, taken after pregnancy. The origin of the receptors is a female donor with multiple sclerosis, enrolled in a pregnancy study.

V gene TRBV11-2 combines with J gene TRBJ2-2; D possibly corresponds to TRBD2 (6 bases). With 1 base removed from V and 7 bases from J, the gap between germline ends came to 16 bases. This CDR3 contains 16 residues. Germline lookup yields CDR1 SGHAT and CDR2 FQNNGV. The CDR3 region has the DNA TGTGCCAGCAGCTTAGGAACTGGGGGGTACAGCGGGGAGCTGTTTTTT. Amino acid sequence: CASSLGTGGYSGELFF.

The chain has TRBV10-3 and TRBJ1-5, with 8 bases matching TRBD1. Trimming took 10 bases from V and 2 from J; bases not matched to a gene: 10. The CDR3 is made up of 15 amino acids. Germline-derived CDR1 and CDR2 are ENHRY and SYGVKD. CDR3 sequence: CATNPDRVGNQPQHF. CDR3 DNA sequence: TGTGCCACCAACCCGGACAGGGTCGGCAATCAGCCCCAGCATTTT.

The chain couples TRBV2 to TRBJ2-2; TRBD1 might be the D (6 bases). This CDR3 region has 15 residues. Germline CDR1 is SNHLY and CDR2 is FYNNEI. V lost 1 base and J lost 9, with 15 bases in between. CDR3 protein: CASSEVLQGKRELFF. Written as DNA, the CDR3 is TGTGCCAGCAGTGAAGTACTCCAGGGGAAGCGGGAGCTGTTTTTT.

This chain joins TRBV5-1 and TRBJ2-7; no definite D call. The CDR3 contains 13 residues. Per the germline V gene, CDR1 is SGHRS and CDR2 is YFSETQ. V gave up 0 bases and J gave up 6 bases, with 10 bases separating them. This chain's CDR3 is CASSLVVSREQYF. CDR3 sequence (DNA): TGCGCCAGCAGCTTGGTAGTGAGTCGCGAGCAGTACTTC.

The chain carries TRBV29-1 and TRBJ2-7; D is uncertain. CDR1 SQVTM and CDR2 ANQGSEA come from the germline V gene. The CDR3 extends over 12 amino acids. Trimming took off 7 bases at V and 0 bases at J, with 10 bases between the two ends. The CDR3 DNA is TGCAGCGCCTTACTGAGCTCCTACGAGCAGTACTTC. This gives the protein CSALLSSYEQYF.

The rearrangement joins TRBV9 to TRBJ2-5; TRBD2 matches at 8 bases. The CDR3 covers 15 residues. The trim removed 1 base at V and 5 bases at J, leaving 7 bases unmatched. The V gene's germline CDR1 is SGDLS and CDR2 YYNGEE. The chain's CDR3 is CASSVNRGGRETQYF. The CDR3 nucleotides are TGTGCCAGCAGCGTAAATCGGGGGGGCAGGGAGACCCAGTACTTC.

The genes are TRBV4-1 and TRBJ2-1; 14 bases agree with TRBD2. CDR1 and CDR2 from the germline V gene are MGHRA and YSYEKL. With V trimmed by 1 base and J by 9 bases, 2 bases remained unmatched. The CDR3 runs 15 residues. Here the CDR3 reads CASSQAGLAGGEQFF. In DNA form, the CDR3 reads TGCGCCAGCAGCCAAGCAGGACTAGCGGGAGGTGAGCAGTTCTTC.

The chain links TRBV7-8 to TRBJ1-3; TRBD1 agrees at 7 bases. V lost 5 bases and J lost 4; bases outside the gene matches: 8. The CDR3 extends over 15 amino acids. Germline V lookup: CDR1 SGHVS, CDR2 FQNEAQ. CDR3 bases: TGTGCCAGCAGCCTCTTTACAGGGGTAGGAAACACCATATATTTT. The encoded protein is CASSLFTGVGNTIYF.

This chain uses TRBV29-1 with TRBJ1-2; possibly TRBD1 for D (6 bases). This CDR3 spans 13 amino acids. In germline, CDR1 is SQVTM, CDR2 ANQGSEA. V shed 4 bases and J shed 14 bases, with 23 bases lying between them. CDR3 DNA sequence: TGCAGCGTTGGGACAGTGGGGGACTATCGGGGTACCTTC. This translates into CSVGTVGDYRGTF.

The V and J genes are TRBV5-1 and TRBJ2-5; 8 bases match TRBD2. V lost 0 bases to trimming and J lost 5 bases; unmatched junction nucleotides: 9. The CDR3 spans 16 residues. The germline V gene encodes CDR1 SGHRS and CDR2 YFSETQ. The CDR3 protein is CASSLEVAGGWETQYF. The DNA of the CDR3 is TGCGCCAGCAGCTTGGAGGTGGCGGGGGGCTGGGAGACCCAGTACTTC.

The CDR3 reads CASTPRASGARWRPGELFF. The CDR3, as DNA: TGCGCCAGCACCCCCAGGGCTAGCGGGGCTCGCTGGAGGCCCGGGGAGCTGTTTTTT. The chain combines TRBV5-1 with TRBJ2-2; TRBD2 aligns across 9 bases. V dropped 6 bases and J dropped 6; count of bases not matched to a gene: 21. Germline CDR1 is SGHRS and CDR2 is YFSETQ. The CDR3 extends over 19 amino acids.

This clone was recorded a few times. Written as DNA, the CDR3 is TGTGCCAGCAGTCTTACAGGGTGGGTCACTGAAGCTTTCTTT. Protein: CASSLTGWVTEAFF. The chain recombines TRBV6-5 with TRBJ1-1; D possibly corresponds to TRBD1 (6 bases). This CDR3 contains 14 residues. Germline-derived CDR1 and CDR2 are MNHEY and SVGAGI. V was clipped by 5 bases and J by 4 bases, with 14 bases between them.

The chain couples TRBV5-1 to TRBJ1-6, with D possibly matching TRBD1 (6 bases). The CDR3 has 15 residues. Trimming stripped 4 bases from V and 4 bases from J, with 12 bases between. Germline V gene sequence: CDR1 SGHRS, CDR2 YFSETQ. The CDR3 reads CASSPRTVYNSPLHF. DNA of the CDR3: TGCGCCAGCAGCCCCCGGACAGTATATAATTCACCCCTCCACTTT. The full variable domain, completed using reference TRBV5-1 and TRBJ1-6, is KAGVTQTPRYLIKTRGQQVTLSCSPISGHRSVSWYQQTPGQGLQFLFEYFSETQRNKGNFPGRFSGRQFSNSRSEMNVSTLELGDSALYLCASSPRTVYNSPLHFGNGTRLTVT.

V is TRBV15 and J is TRBJ1-4; TRBD1 might be the D (6 bases). The CDR3 sequence is 14 residues long. Germline V gives CDR1 LNHNV, CDR2 YYDKDF (reference sequence). The ends were cut back, 5 bases at V and 7 bases at J, with 14 bases in the middle. CDR3 DNA sequence: TGTGCCACCAGCCCCAACAGGGTTGGTGAAAAACTGTTTTTT. It yields the protein CATSPNRVGEKLFF.

The chain joins TRBV2 to TRBJ2-1, with 8 bases fitting TRBD2. CDR3 size: 17 residues. Germline CDR1 SNHLY, CDR2 FYNNEI. Trimming cost V 6 bases and J 5 bases; bases outside gene matches: 15. The CDR3 region is CASSGPRGSGVDNEQFF. The CDR3 bases are TGTGCCAGCAGCGGACCCCGGGGTAGCGGGGTAGACAATGAGCAGTTCTTC.

The J gene is TRBJ2-5, the V gene TRBV18; 7 bases are a match to TRBD1. With V trimmed by 6 bases and J by 0 bases, 4 bases remained unmatched. Germline CDR1 is KGHSH and CDR2 is LQKENI. The CDR3 sequence is 14 residues long. Here the CDR3 DNA reads TGTGCCAGCTCCGGGACAGCGTACCAAGAGACCCAGTACTTC. It encodes CASSGTAYQETQYF.

This chain joins TRBV27 and TRBJ2-2; no clear D. Germline CDR1 is MNHEY and CDR2 is SMNVEV (reference sequence). V dropped 5 bases and J dropped 1 base, with 2 bases sitting between them. The CDR3 is made up of 12 amino acids. CDR3 protein: CASSRNTGELFF. CDR3 nucleotide sequence: TGTGCCAGCAGTCGGAACACCGGGGAGCTGTTTTTT.

The gene calls are TRBV6-1 and TRBJ2-3, with 8 bases identical to TRBD1. The CDR3 extends over 17 amino acids. CDR1 is MNHNS, CDR2 SASEGT, per germline. V shed 4 bases, J shed 3 bases, and the junction held 12 bases outside the gene matches. CDR3 DNA sequence: TGTGCCAGCAGTGCCAAATTGTTAGGACAGGGAACAGATACGCAGTATTTT. It is translated as CASSAKLLGQGTDTQYF.

V usage is TRBV4-1 and J usage is TRBJ1-3; a possible D gene is TRBD1 (6 bases). V was cut by 4 bases and J by 0 bases, with 19 bases left in between. The germline gives CDR1 MGHRA, CDR2 YSYEKL. The CDR3 spans 18 residues. The CDR3 loop is CASSPMRTDRASGNTIYF. DNA for the CDR3: TGCGCCAGCAGCCCCATGAGAACGGACAGAGCCTCTGGAAACACCATATATTTT.

The CDR3 sequence is CASSLFTSGSTDTQYF. CDR3 sequence (DNA): TGTGCCAGCAGCTTATTCACCAGCGGGAGCACAGATACGCAGTATTTT. The chain recombines TRBV7-3 with TRBJ2-3; D is possibly TRBD2 (6 bases). Per germline, CDR1 SGHTA and CDR2 FQGTGA. V was shortened by 2 bases and J by 0 bases, with 12 bases between the two germline ends. This CDR3 is built from 16 residues.

V gene TRBV14 combines with J gene TRBJ2-5, with a weak D call TRBD2 (6 bases). The CDR3 sequence is 15 residues long. The V gene's germline CDR1 is SGHDN and CDR2 FVKESK. The V end lost 3 bases, the J end lost 5 bases, and 16 bases lay between the germline ends. CDR3 bases: TGTGCCAGCAGCCATGACGTGGGGAGGAGGGAGACCCAGTACTTC. Amino acids: CASSHDVGRRETQYF.

The chain combines TRBV9 with TRBJ1-1, with 7 positions matching TRBD1. With 2 bases clipped from V and 2 bases from J, the junction kept 6 bases outside the gene matches. CDR1 is SGDLS, CDR2 YYNGEE, per germline. CDR3 length equals 15 residues. The CDR3 nucleotides are TGTGCCAGCAGCGTGAGGGACAGTCCCAACACTGAAGCTTTCTTT. This translates into CASSVRDSPNTEAFF.

This clone was found once. The CDR3 DNA reads TGTGCCAGCAGTCCCACCCGTAGCGAGCAGTACTTC. This sequence encodes CASSPTRSEQYF. The chain joins TRBV28 to TRBJ2-7; D is uncertain. Germline V gene sequence: CDR1 MDHEN, CDR2 SYDVKM. V lost 5 bases and J 6 bases, leaving 11 bases between the germline ends. This CDR3 region has 12 residues.

This sequence joins TRBV15 and TRBJ1-1; 9 nucleotides match TRBD1. CDR1 is LNHNV, CDR2 YYDKDF, per germline (reference sequence). V lost 3 bases and J lost 7; bases outside the gene matches: 9. CDR3 length: 15 residues. The CDR3 DNA reads TGTGCCACCAGCAGCCGAACAGGGGGCCTGGGTGAAGCTTTCTTT. It codes for CATSSRTGGLGEAFF.